The 28 T cell receptor beta chains listed next were all sequenced from one sample in a study of OX40 agonist ivuxolimab in advanced cancers. Sequencing used immunoSEQ multiplex PCR; TCRdb keeps in-frame clones, though not all of them. The data hold roughly 19,000 clones, with around 82% observed a single time. Sample: CD4+ or CD8+ T cells sorted from blood, taken in a trial of the OX40 agonist ivuxolimab. These receptors originate from an adult with an advanced solid tumor such as melanoma, head and neck, liver or kidney cancer.

This clone was seen a single time. The chain links TRBV6-5 to TRBJ2-1; 8 positions match TRBD1. With V trimmed by 5 bases and J by 0 bases, 3 bases remained unmatched. This CDR3 has 15 amino acids. Germline CDR1 and CDR2: MNHEY and SVGAGI. In DNA, the CDR3 is TGTGCCAGCAGTCCCGACAGGGGCTCCTACAATGAGCAGTTCTTC. This translates into CASSPDRGSYNEQFF.

This chain links TRBV7-9 with TRBJ2-3, with 7 positions matching TRBD1. CDR1 and CDR2 (germline): SEHNR, FQNEAQ (reference sequence). The V gene end was trimmed by 6 bases and the J gene end by 2 bases; junction bases not matched to a gene: 2. CDR3 length: 13 amino acids. This CDR3 is CASRTGTTDTQYF. Here the CDR3 DNA reads TGTGCCAGCAGGACAGGGACCACAGATACGCAGTATTTT.

This clone appeared a few times. The gene calls are TRBV5-5 and TRBJ1-4, with D perhaps matching TRBD1 (5 bases). CDR3 length: 17 amino acids. The V end was cut by 4 bases, the J end by 5 bases, with 21 bases between. Germline CDR1 reads SGHKS; CDR2 reads YYEKEE (reference sequence). This CDR3 reads CASSPLTGTRSNEKLFF. In DNA form, the CDR3 reads TGTGCCAGCAGCCCCCTTACGGGGACGAGGTCGAATGAAAAACTGTTTTTT.

This clone was detected only once. The rearrangement uses TRBV6-1 and TRBJ2-7, with a possible D match to TRBD1 (5 bases). The germline CDR1 and CDR2 sequences are MNHNS and SASEGT. CDR3 size: 13 residues. The ends were cut back, 7 bases at V and 6 bases at J, with 16 bases in the middle. The CDR3 DNA is TGTGCCAGCACCACCAGGGAAAGGTCCGAGCAGTACTTC. The encoded protein is CASTTRERSEQYF.

This chain links TRBV21-1 with TRBJ2-1; TRBD1 is the table's D call, not checked against the DNA. TRBV21-1 is designated a pseudogene. The CDR3 extends over 15 amino acids. The CDR3 sequence: CASTNTPPVRHEQFF. In DNA form, the CDR3 reads TGTGCCAGCACGAACACCCCGCCAGTCAGGCATGAGCAGTTCTTC.

The V call is TRBV19, the J call TRBJ1-5; 7 bases agree with TRBD1. The trim removed 2 bases at V and 6 bases at J, leaving 7 bases unmatched. Germline V gives CDR1 LNHDA, CDR2 SQIVND (reference sequence). The CDR3 length is 15 residues. Here the CDR3 reads CASSIPPTGSQPQHF. For the CDR3, the DNA is TGTGCCAGTAGTATACCCCCGACAGGGAGTCAGCCCCAGCATTTT.

The V gene is TRBV11-2, the J gene TRBJ1-2; 8 bases line up with TRBD1. Germline V gene lookup returns CDR1 SGHAT and CDR2 FQNNGV. CDR3 length: 15 amino acids. After removal of 5 bases from V and 4 bases from J, the junction contained 9 bases not matched to a gene. The CDR3 is CASSLTGTGTYGYTF. The CDR3 DNA reads as TGTGCCAGCAGCCTAACCGGGACAGGCACCTATGGCTACACCTTC. Together with reference TRBV11-2 and TRBJ1-2, the CDR3 gives the full variable domain: EAGVAQSPRYKIIEKRQSVAFWCNPISGHATLYWYQQILGQGPKLLIQFQNNGVVDDSQLPKDRFSAERLKGVDSTLKIQPAKLEDSAVYLCASSLTGTGTYGYTFGSGTRLTVV.

V and J are TRBV7-2 and TRBJ2-3; 11 bases match TRBD2. CDR1 SGHTA and CDR2 FQGNSA come from the germline V gene. Trimming took 5 bases from V and 4 from J; bases not matched to a gene: 5. The CDR3 spans 15 residues. CDR3 loop: CASSRIAGGSDTQYF. CDR3 bases: TGTGCCAGCAGCAGAATAGCGGGAGGGTCAGATACGCAGTATTTT. The full variable domain, rest sourced from reference TRBV7-2 and TRBJ2-3, is GAGVSQSPSNKVTEKGKDVELRCDPISGHTALYWYRQSLGQGLEFLIYFQGNSAPDKSGLPSDRFSAERTGGSVSTLTIQRTQQEDSAVYLCASSRIAGGSDTQYFGPGTRLTVL.

In nucleotides, the CDR3 is TGTGCCAGCAGTCGCGGGACTCGTGGGGCAGATACGCAGTATTTT. Protein: CASSRGTRGADTQYF. V and J are TRBV2 and TRBJ2-3, with D possibly matching TRBD2 (6 bases). Germline values: CDR1 SNHLY, CDR2 FYNNEI. Trimming pared 5 bases from V and 4 bases from J, leaving 16 bases between. This CDR3 is built from 15 residues.

The gene calls are TRBV7-2 and TRBJ2-1; D might be TRBD1 (5 bases). The CDR3 runs to 13 residues. Germline CDR1 SGHTA, CDR2 FQGNSA. With 2 bases removed from V and 12 bases from J, the gap between germline ends came to 14 bases. Here the CDR3 reads CASSLKQASAQFF. In DNA, the CDR3 is TGTGCCAGCAGCTTAAAACAGGCTAGTGCGCAGTTCTTC.

The V and J genes are TRBV9 and TRBJ2-1; 9 bases are shared with TRBD2. From germline, CDR1 is SGDLS and CDR2 YYNGEE. CDR3 length equals 16 residues. The trim removed 0 bases at V and 8 bases at J, leaving 9 bases unmatched. CDR3 DNA sequence: TGTGCCAGCAGCGTAGGGGGTAGCGGGAGTAGCTATGAGCAGTTCTTC. It yields the protein CASSVGGSGSSYEQFF. The whole variable domain, filled in from reference TRBV9 and TRBJ2-1, reads DSGVTQTPKHLITATGQRVTLRCSPRSGDLSVYWYQQSLDQGLQFLIQYYNGEERAKGNILERFSAQQFPDLHSELNLSSLELGDSALYFCASSVGGSGSSYEQFFGPGTRLTVL.

This clone appeared a single time. The chain has TRBV4-2 and TRBJ2-3; 12 bases map to TRBD2. With V trimmed by 6 bases and J by 3 bases, 7 bases remained unmatched. The CDR3 has 16 amino acids. Germline CDR1 is LGHNA and CDR2 is YNFKEQ. CDR3 in amino acids: CASRQGLAGGTDTQYF. The CDR3 nucleotides are TGTGCCAGCAGGCAGGGTCTAGCGGGAGGGACAGATACGCAGTATTTT.

V and J are TRBV29-1 and TRBJ2-6; the match to TRBD2 covers 7 bases. Germline V gene sequence: CDR1 SQVTM, CDR2 ANQGSEA. The CDR3 runs to 16 residues. Trimming cost V 4 bases and J 0 bases; bases outside gene matches: 6. This CDR3 reads CSVGREAGSGANVLTF. CDR3 coding DNA: TGCAGCGTTGGACGGGAGGCTGGCTCTGGGGCCAACGTCCTGACTTTC.

This rearrangement joins TRBV4-2 to TRBJ2-5; 9 bases line up with TRBD2. J was trimmed by 7 bases and V by 0 bases; bases with no gene match: 6. The germline V gene has CDR1 LGHNA and CDR2 YNFKEQ. This CDR3 is 15 amino acids long. The CDR3 is CASSQELAGEGTQYF. The CDR3 coding sequence is TGTGCCAGCAGCCAAGAATTAGCGGGAGAAGGGACCCAGTACTTC.

The chain links TRBV7-6 to TRBJ2-3; no definite D call. This CDR3 contains 13 residues. Germline CDR1 and CDR2: SGHVS and FNYEAQ. V dropped 5 bases and J dropped 6 bases, with 12 bases sitting between them. The CDR3 reads CASSPYPADTQYF. The CDR3 nucleotides read TGTGCCAGCAGCCCCTATCCAGCCGATACGCAGTATTTT.

The rearrangement uses TRBV5-1 and TRBJ2-5, with TRBD1 identical over 7 bases. With 4 bases clipped from V and 5 bases from J, the junction kept 5 bases outside the gene matches. CDR1 and CDR2 from the germline V gene are SGHRS and YFSETQ. CDR3 size: 13 residues. CDR3 DNA: TGCGCCAGCAGCACGGGACAGAGGGAGACCCAGTACTTC. Protein: CASSTGQRETQYF.

In nucleotides, the CDR3 is TGTGCCATCAGTTCCGACCCGGGGCAGTACTTC. This sequence encodes CAISSDPGQYF. The chain combines TRBV10-3 with TRBJ2-7; no firm D call. The germline gives CDR1 ENHRY, CDR2 SYGVKD. Between the trimmed V and J ends, which lost 5 bases and 9 bases, there was a span of 11 bases. The CDR3 spans 11 residues.

This clone came up a few times. The rearrangement joins TRBV11-2 to TRBJ1-3; D perhaps matches TRBD1 (6 bases). V lost 6 bases to trimming and J lost 4 bases, with 10 bases between them. In germline, CDR1 is SGHAT, CDR2 FQNNGV. The CDR3 totals 13 residues. CDR3 in amino acids: CASSSRGGNTIYF. The CDR3 DNA reads as TGTGCCAGCAGTTCCAGGGGAGGAAACACCATATATTTT.

The V and J genes are TRBV27 and TRBJ2-7; D perhaps matches TRBD2 (6 bases). This CDR3 is 14 amino acids long. V lost 8 bases and J lost 4, with 18 bases in between. CDR1 is MNHEY, CDR2 SMNVEV, per germline (reference sequence). The CDR3 sequence: CASSPGQRAYEQYF. The CDR3 bases are TGTGCCAGCTCCCCCGGGCAGCGGGCGTACGAGCAGTACTTC.

V and J are TRBV28 and TRBJ2-7, with 7 bases lining up with TRBD2. The CDR3 spans 14 residues. Germline CDR1 and CDR2: MDHEN and SYDVKM. Trimming took 8 bases from V and 2 from J; bases not matched to a gene: 9. DNA of the CDR3: TGTGCCAGCTCCGGGGGAGGGATAACCTACGAGCAGTACTTC. Its protein product is CASSGGGITYEQYF.

This clone has just one count. The chain employs TRBV5-6 and TRBJ2-2, with a weak D call TRBD1 (5 bases). Per germline, CDR1 SGHDT and CDR2 YYEEEE. V lost 4 bases to trimming and J lost 7 bases, with 14 bases between them. This CDR3 comprises 14 residues. The DNA for the CDR3 is TGTGCCAGCAGCGTCCTGCAGGGTATCGGGGAGCTGTTTTTT. Amino acids: CASSVLQGIGELFF.

This clone showed up just once. The chain links TRBV19 to TRBJ2-1; 7 positions match TRBD2. Germline V CDR1 and CDR2: LNHDA, SQIVND (reference sequence). The trim removed 0 bases at V and 6 bases at J, leaving 8 bases unmatched. This CDR3 has 16 residues. CDR3 sequence (DNA): TGTGCCAGTAGTATAGACGGGACCTCGGGGGGCAATGAGCAGTTCTTC. Translated: CASSIDGTSGGNEQFF.

This sequence joins TRBV10-3 and TRBJ2-1; 11 bases align to TRBD2. Germline-derived CDR1 and CDR2 are ENHRY and SYGVKD. This CDR3 has 14 amino acids. The V gene end was trimmed by 5 bases and the J gene end by 9 bases; junction bases not matched to a gene: 6. The CDR3 DNA sequence: TGTGCCATCAGTTCCGGGACTAGCGGTTTTGAGCAGTTCTTC. Translated: CAISSGTSGFEQFF.

This chain connects TRBV7-9 to TRBJ1-4; D possibly corresponds to TRBD1 (5 bases). The CDR3 is 14 residues long. Trimming took off 3 bases at V and 3 bases at J, with 8 bases between the two ends. CDR1 is SEHNR and CDR2 is FQNEAQ in the germline V gene (reference sequence). The CDR3 sequence is CASSLGTANEKLFF. In DNA, the CDR3 is TGTGCCAGCAGCTTGGGGACGGCTAATGAAAAACTGTTTTTT.

CDR3 DNA sequence: TGTGCCAGCAGGACAGGGTCAGCGTACACCGGGGAGCTGTTTTTT. Protein product: CASRTGSAYTGELFF. J is TRBJ2-2 and V is TRBV7-9, with TRBD1 identical over 7 bases. The CDR3 runs to 15 residues. Germline CDR1 reads SEHNR; CDR2 reads FQNEAQ (reference sequence). V lost 6 bases to trimming and J lost 3 bases; unmatched junction nucleotides: 7.

The V and J genes are TRBV5-1 and TRBJ2-2; D perhaps matches TRBD1 (7 bases). CDR1 is SGHRS, CDR2 YFSETQ, per germline. V lost 0 bases, J lost 4 bases, and 10 bases lay in between. This CDR3 region has 15 residues. As DNA, the CDR3 is TGCGCCAGCAGCTTGGGGCAGGGGGGCACCGGGGAGCTGTTTTTT. The encoded protein is CASSLGQGGTGELFF.

This rearrangement joins TRBV7-9 to TRBJ1-2, with D perhaps matching TRBD1 (6 bases). CDR1 SEHNR and CDR2 FQNEAQ come from the germline V gene (reference sequence). Trimming stripped 3 bases from V and 3 bases from J, with 8 bases between. The CDR3 consists of 13 residues. CDR3 sequence reads: CASSLDRYYGYTF. DNA of the CDR3: TGTGCCAGCAGCTTGGACAGATACTATGGCTACACCTTC.

DNA for the CDR3: TGCGCCAGCAGCGCTCTGGACTACTACTCCTACAATGAGCAGTTCTTC. Protein: CASSALDYYSYNEQFF. The chain has TRBV5-1 and TRBJ2-1, with D possibly matching TRBD2 (6 bases). The V end was cut by 4 bases, the J end by 0 bases, with 14 bases between. This CDR3 is 16 amino acids long. Germline lookup yields CDR1 SGHRS and CDR2 YFSETQ.